The next 2 T cell receptor beta chains were all read from a single sample in a study of vaccination effects on CD4 cells after COVID-19. Their antigens remain unidentified. Within the ViraFEST assay, antigen-specific CD4+ T cells underwent expansion with viral peptide pools prior to sequencing. A 10-day culture period preceded the isolation of CD4+ T cells. The person acquired a PCR-confirmed SARS-CoV-2 infection between March and December 2020. Subjects were given two BNT162b2 or mRNA-1273 vaccine doses. Sequencing used immunoSEQ multiplex PCR; TCRdb keeps in-frame clones, though not all of them. Here the sample spans 15,000 or so clones, over 60% being singletons. Sequences were derived from CD4+ T cells from PBMCs cultured with SARS-CoV-2 spike peptides, sampled after COVID-19 vaccination. The receptor set was obtained from a human donor who had a prior SARS-CoV-2 infection.

The V and J genes are TRBV11-2 and TRBJ1-1; TRBD1 agrees at 8 bases. Trimming at V came to 3 bases and at J to 5 bases, leaving 8 bases not matched to a gene. CDR1 is SGHAT, CDR2 FQNNGV, per germline. The CDR3 extends over 15 amino acids. CDR3 in DNA: TGTGCCAGCAGCTTCAGCGGGACAGGAGGAACTGAAGCTTTCTTT. It specifies CASSFSGTGGTEAFF.

CDR3 DNA sequence: TGTGCCAGCACCACAACAGGGTCCCGTGCGTTCTTC. As protein: CASTTTGSRAFF. The rearrangement joins TRBV2 to TRBJ2-1, with a weak D call TRBD1 (6 bases). V was shortened by 7 bases and J by 15 bases, with 19 bases between the two germline ends. CDR1 and CDR2 from the germline V gene are SNHLY and FYNNEI. The CDR3 has 12 residues.